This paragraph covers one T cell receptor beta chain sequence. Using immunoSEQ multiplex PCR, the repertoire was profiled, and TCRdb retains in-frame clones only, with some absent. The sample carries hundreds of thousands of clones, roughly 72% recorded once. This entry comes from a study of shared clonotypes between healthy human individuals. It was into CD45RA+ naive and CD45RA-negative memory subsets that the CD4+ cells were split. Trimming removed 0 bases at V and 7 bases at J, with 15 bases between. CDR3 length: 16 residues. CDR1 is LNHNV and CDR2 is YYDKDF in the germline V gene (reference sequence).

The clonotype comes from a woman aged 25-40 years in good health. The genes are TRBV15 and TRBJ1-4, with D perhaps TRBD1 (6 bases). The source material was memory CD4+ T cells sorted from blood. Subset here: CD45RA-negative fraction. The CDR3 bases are TGTGCCACCAGCAGAGAGGGGGCCGGAGGGGGTGAAAAACTGTTTTTT. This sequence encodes CATSREGAGGGEKLFF.